This T cell receptor beta chain derives from a study of CD8 T cells in Susac syndrome. Germline CDR1 reads MNHEY; CDR2 reads SMNVEV (reference sequence). The CDR3 runs to 17 residues. Between the trimmed V and J ends, which lost 6 bases and 2 bases, there was a span of 23 bases. Reverse transcription of roughly 0.5 to 1 ug RNA was carried out with random hexamers. TCRdb re-derived calls from the immunoSEQ multiplex PCR reads in MiXCR, one entry per CDR3 protein. Found here are approximately 270,000 distinct CDR3 sequences, just under 95% of them singletons; the top ten hold 0.065% to 0.08%. Sequencing input: CD4+ T cells from PBMCs. The TCR comes from a human donor with multiple sclerosis. The chain couples TRBV27 to TRBJ2-7; TRBD1 or TRBD2 may be the D gene (5 bases each). In DNA, the CDR3 is TGTGCCAGCAGACCAGCCCCCTCGGGGACGGTCCCCTACGAGCAGTACTTC. Translating gives CASRPAPSGTVPYEQYF.